Here is one T cell receptor beta chain with its context. J gave up 6 bases and V 0 bases, and 6 bases lay outside the gene matches. The CDR3 is made up of 16 amino acids. Germline V gives CDR1 KGHDR, CDR2 SFDVKD. This sample is part of a study of blood T cell repertoires in COVID-19. Study-wide background: Acute and convalescent COVID-19 samples came from the United States, Italy and Spain. PBMCs, B-cell-depleted T cells, or T cells were the source of the cDNA or gDNA that made up the material.

In the source study's methods: Amplification of reference gene primers was used by the study to estimate nucleated cell counts. The data were produced by immunoSEQ multiplex PCR, yet TCRdb's version contains in-frame clones alone and is incomplete. V, J and clone size reflect that table, while D and trimming were determined from the DNA. This table holds hundreds of thousands of clones, around 88% found once. The TCR comes from a man older than 75 with acute or convalescent COVID-19. Sequenced material: peripheral blood. J is TRBJ2-1 and V is TRBV24-1, with 8 bases matching TRBD1. CDR3 amino acids: CATSDLGQGAGNEQFF. DNA of the CDR3: TGTGCCACCAGTGATTTGGGGCAGGGGGCCGGCAATGAGCAGTTCTTC.